The next 19 T cell receptor beta chains were all read from a single sample in a study of blood T cell repertoires in COVID-19. Clones were sequenced by immunoSEQ multiplex PCR, and TCRdb holds only the in-frame ones, with some missing. The sample holds about 190,000 clones; approximately 85% are singletons and the top ten take around 4.9%. Sequencing was performed on peripheral blood. These receptors came from a woman older than 75 with acute or convalescent COVID-19.

The chain has TRBV5-5 and TRBJ1-5; D might be TRBD1 (6 bases). This CDR3 contains 14 residues. Germline CDR1 reads SGHKS; CDR2 reads YYEKEE (reference sequence). Trimming stripped 2 bases from V and 7 bases from J, with 13 bases between. CDR3 residues: CASSFRGQGQPQHF. The CDR3 DNA reads as TGTGCCAGCAGCTTTAGGGGTCAGGGGCAGCCCCAGCATTTT.

The CDR3 loop is CASSQALRSSYNEQFF. Written as DNA, the CDR3 is TGCGCCAGCAGCCAGGCTCTGCGGAGCTCCTACAATGAGCAGTTCTTC. This chain uses TRBV4-3 with TRBJ2-1; D gene ambiguous. The CDR3 has 16 amino acids. Trimming shortened V by 3 bases and J by 0 bases, and 12 bases separated the two germline ends. Per the germline V gene, CDR1 is LGHNA and CDR2 is YSLEER.

The V call is TRBV12-5, the J call TRBJ1-2, with 11 nucleotides matching TRBD1. The CDR3 consists of 20 residues. Germline lookup yields CDR1 LGHNT and CDR2 FRNRAP. Trimming took 8 bases from V and 0 from J; bases not matched to a gene: 20. The CDR3 DNA is TGTGCTAGTTTCGCTGGCCGGGACAGGGGGACGGGTCCAGCTAACTATGGCTACACCTTC. Translation gives CASFAGRDRGTGPANYGYTF.

The chain uses TRBV7-2 and TRBJ2-2; 7 bases match TRBD2. V was clipped by 5 bases and J by 5 bases; unmatched bases: 5. There are 14 residues in the CDR3. Germline CDR1 is SGHTA and CDR2 is FQGNSA. Written as DNA, the CDR3 is TGTGCCAGCAGCGTAGGGACTACTACCGGGGAGCTGTTTTTT. Residues: CASSVGTTTGELFF. The full variable domain, rest sourced from reference TRBV7-2 and TRBJ2-2, is GAGVSQSPSNKVTEKGKDVELRCDPISGHTALYWYRQSLGQGLEFLIYFQGNSAPDKSGLPSDRFSAERTGGSVSTLTIQRTQQEDSAVYLCASSVGTTTGELFFGEGSRLTVL.

This clone was seen once. V gene TRBV3-1 (or the pseudogene TRBV3-2) combines with J gene TRBJ2-7, with D unresolved. Germline loops: CDR1 LGHDT, CDR2 YNNKEL (reference sequence). This CDR3 has 16 residues. Trimming took off 1 base at V and 3 bases at J, with 16 bases between the two ends. CDR3 protein: CASSQGALSLFYEQYF. In DNA, the CDR3 is TGTGCCAGCAGCCAAGGGGCCCTTTCCCTATTCTACGAGCAGTACTTC.

The V call is TRBV5-1, the J call TRBJ1-1; 8 bases line up with TRBD1. Germline V gene sequence: CDR1 SGHRS, CDR2 YFSETQ. With 4 bases clipped from V and 5 bases from J, the junction kept 10 bases outside the gene matches. The CDR3 runs 15 residues. In nucleotides, the CDR3 is TGCGCCAGCAGCCCCGGACAGGGAATCTCGACTGAAGCTTTCTTT. Translated, it gives CASSPGQGISTEAFF.

The chain couples TRBV3-1 (or the pseudogene TRBV3-2) to TRBJ1-2; 7 bases are shared with TRBD1. This CDR3 is 14 amino acids long. V was clipped by 4 bases and J by 4 bases; unmatched bases: 6. The germline gives CDR1 LGHDT, CDR2 YNNKEL (reference sequence). The DNA for the CDR3 is TGTGCCAGCAGCCGTACACAGGGGTTCTATGGCTACACCTTC. Translation: CASSRTQGFYGYTF.

The chain carries TRBV6-2 or TRBV6-3 and TRBJ2-3; no firm D call. Germline CDR1 is MNHEY and CDR2 is SVGEGT. The CDR3 loop spans 13 amino acids. Trimming took 5 bases from V and 2 from J, leaving 8 bases between them. The CDR3 protein is CASSPPSTDTQYF. The CDR3 DNA reads as TGTGCCAGCAGTCCCCCTTCCACAGATACGCAGTATTTT.

The chain carries TRBV4-3 and TRBJ2-7; possibly TRBD1 for D (6 bases). V gave up 0 bases and J gave up 9 bases, with 15 bases separating them. The germline V gene has CDR1 LGHNA and CDR2 YSLEER. The CDR3 is 14 amino acids. CDR3 sequence: CASSQDVGANGQYF. Here the CDR3 DNA reads TGCGCCAGCAGCCAAGATGTGGGGGCGAACGGGCAGTACTTC.

The chain recombines TRBV18 with TRBJ2-7; 9 positions agree with TRBD2. The junction had 5 bases not matched to a gene; V was cut back by 0 bases and J by 2 bases. Germline CDR1 is KGHSH and CDR2 is LQKENI. The CDR3 runs 16 residues. CDR3 amino acids: CASSPPLASGTYEQYF. DNA for the CDR3: TGTGCCAGCTCACCACCCCTGGCTAGCGGGACCTACGAGCAGTACTTC.

The rearrangement links TRBV24-1 to TRBJ2-5; 10 bases map to TRBD1. The CDR3 is 16 amino acids. Trimming removed 4 bases from V and 4 bases from J; junction bases left unmatched: 8. Germline CDR1 reads KGHDR; CDR2 reads SFDVKD. For the CDR3, the DNA is TGTGCCACCAGTGACCCCGGGACAGGGGAGTCAGAGACCCAGTACTTC. Its protein product is CATSDPGTGESETQYF.

This clone appeared a single time. V is TRBV5-1 and J is TRBJ2-2; D is undetermined. The CDR3 length is 16 residues. The ends were cut back, 6 bases at V and 4 bases at J, with 19 bases in the middle. Germline V gene lookup returns CDR1 SGHRS and CDR2 YFSETQ. In nucleotides, the CDR3 is TGCGCCAGCAACCCATTCGGCTCGGGTACCACCGGGGAGCTGTTTTTT. It encodes CASNPFGSGTTGELFF.

This clone was recorded only once. The chain carries TRBV7-2 and TRBJ2-5; 7 nucleotides match TRBD2. The CDR3 is 13 amino acids. J lost 3 bases, V lost 11 bases, and 9 bases had no gene match. Germline V gives CDR1 SGHTA, CDR2 FQGNSA. In DNA form, the CDR3 reads TGTGCCGCAGGCGGGAGTGGGGAAGAGACCCAGTACTTC. Residues: CAAGGSGEETQYF.

V usage is TRBV28 and J usage is TRBJ2-3; 8 bases map to TRBD1. CDR1 and CDR2 from the germline V gene are MDHEN and SYDVKM. With V trimmed by 6 bases and J by 4 bases, 6 bases remained unmatched. This CDR3 comprises 14 residues. CDR3 bases: TGTGCCAGCAGGGGTGGACAGGGTGCAGATACGCAGTATTTT. Protein sequence: CASRGGQGADTQYF.

The chain recombines TRBV2 with TRBJ2-3, with 7 nucleotides matching TRBD1. Losses at the gene ends were 7 bases for V and 0 bases for J; bases not matched to a gene: 7. CDR3 length: 15 residues. The germline CDR1 and CDR2 sequences are SNHLY and FYNNEI. CDR3 DNA: TGTGCCAGCACCAAAGACAGGGCTAGCACAGATACGCAGTATTTT. Its protein product is CASTKDRASTDTQYF.

The rearrangement links TRBV16 to TRBJ1-4; D perhaps matches TRBD1 (6 bases). V lost 4 bases, J lost 13 bases, and 22 bases lay in between. CDR1 and CDR2 from the germline V gene are KGHSY and FQNENV. The CDR3 is 15 residues long. The CDR3 coding sequence is TGTGCCAGCAGCCTCACCGGGACAACCCTTTGGGGACTGTTTTTT. Its protein product is CASSLTGTTLWGLFF.

The CDR3 loop is CASSHPGLAGRKTGIRTQYF. The CDR3 DNA reads TGTGCCAGCAGTCACCCGGGACTAGCGGGAAGAAAAACCGGAATAAGGACCCAGTACTTC. The rearrangement links TRBV6-2 or TRBV6-3 to TRBJ2-5; the match to TRBD2 covers 13 bases. CDR1 is MNHEY and CDR2 is SVGEGT in the germline V gene. The CDR3 loop spans 20 amino acids. Losses at the gene ends were 5 bases for V and 7 bases for J; bases not matched to a gene: 22.

This clone was observed once. This chain uses TRBV12-3 or TRBV12-4 with TRBJ2-7, with a weak D call TRBD1 (6 bases). The ends were cut back, 5 bases at V and 5 bases at J, with 10 bases in the middle. The CDR3 spans 12 residues. The CDR3 loop is CASSIYRDEQYF. DNA of the CDR3: TGTGCCAGCAGTATCTACAGGGACGAGCAGTACTTC.

This clone was seen only a few times. J is TRBJ1-2 and V is TRBV15; D remains ambiguous. CDR1 is LNHNV and CDR2 is YYDKDF in the germline V gene (reference sequence). The length of the CDR3 is 15 residues. V was trimmed by 3 bases and J by 2 bases, leaving 13 bases between them. The CDR3 loop reads CATSRGQQLNYGYTF. CDR3 coding DNA: TGTGCCACCAGCAGGGGCCAACAGCTAAACTATGGCTACACCTTC.